These 21 T cell receptor beta chains originate from one sample sequenced in a study of cytomegalovirus exposure and HLA in healthy donors. The PCR employed 60 Vbeta primers together with 13 Jbeta primers. The assay was immunoSEQ multiplex PCR, and TCRdb's table has in-frame clones only and misses some. Its table records around 100,000 clones. Sequenced material: PBMCs. Receptor source: a woman in her twenties or thirties in good health and CMV-seronegative.

This chain links TRBV7-9 with TRBJ1-2; tentatively, D is TRBD1 (5 bases). Trimming left V 5 bases short and J 4 bases short, with 20 bases between. Germline V gives CDR1 SEHNR, CDR2 FQNEAQ (reference sequence). The CDR3 contains 16 residues. CDR3: CASSPSGGRGTYGYTF. CDR3 nucleotide sequence: TGTGCCAGCAGCCCTTCGGGGGGGAGGGGCACCTATGGCTACACCTTC.

The chain is built from TRBV4-2 and TRBJ1-6; no clear D. V dropped 1 base and J dropped 8 bases, with 6 bases sitting between them. The V gene's germline CDR1 is LGHNA and CDR2 YNFKEQ. The CDR3 length is 13 residues. The chain's CDR3 is CASSQVEDSPLHF. The CDR3 region has the DNA TGTGCCAGCAGCCAAGTAGAGGATTCACCCCTCCACTTT.

The CDR3 loop reads CASSIQAGHNEQFF. DNA of the CDR3: TGTGCCAGTAGTATCCAAGCGGGCCACAATGAGCAGTTCTTC. The rearrangement joins TRBV19 to TRBJ2-1; tentatively, D is TRBD2 (6 bases). The ends were cut back, 3 bases at V and 5 bases at J, with 11 bases in the middle. Germline-derived CDR1 and CDR2 are LNHDA and SQIVND (reference sequence). CDR3 length equals 14 residues.

The chain couples TRBV4-1 to TRBJ2-7; 8 bases fit TRBD1. The CDR3 extends over 14 amino acids. The germline CDR1 and CDR2 sequences are MGHRA and YSYEKL. The ends lost 2 bases at V and 3 bases at J; junction bases unmatched: 3. CDR3 loop: CASSQQDRDYEQYF. CDR3 in DNA: TGCGCCAGCAGCCAACAGGACAGGGACTACGAGCAGTACTTC.

DNA for the CDR3: TGCGCCAGCAGCTTGCGACAGGGGTCCTACAATGAGCAGTTCTTC. It translates to CASSLRQGSYNEQFF. This chain links TRBV5-1 with TRBJ2-1; TRBD1 agrees at 8 bases. CDR1 and CDR2 from the germline V gene are SGHRS and YFSETQ. CDR3 length equals 15 residues. V shed 1 base and J 1 base; nucleotides not matched to a gene: 1. Full variable domain (missing parts from reference TRBV5-1 and TRBJ2-1): KAGVTQTPRYLIKTRGQQVTLSCSPISGHRSVSWYQQTPGQGLQFLFEYFSETQRNKGNFPGRFSGRQFSNSRSEMNVSTLELGDSALYLCASSLRQGSYNEQFFGPGTRLTVL.

The chain is built from TRBV5-6 and TRBJ2-7; TRBD1 matches 8 bases. Germline V gives CDR1 SGHDT, CDR2 YYEEEE. The CDR3 length is 13 residues. Trimming removed 4 bases from V and 6 bases from J; junction bases left unmatched: 6. The CDR3 loop is CASSPRQGREQYF. CDR3 sequence (DNA): TGTGCCAGCAGCCCAAGACAGGGGCGCGAGCAGTACTTC.

The chain has TRBV28 and TRBJ2-7; 8 bases align to TRBD1. Germline trimming cut 6 bases from V and 3 bases from J; bases unmatched to any gene: 10. This CDR3 contains 15 residues. Looked up from germline, CDR1 is MDHEN and CDR2 is SYDVKM. CDR3 region: CASSSQGAKFYEQYF. DNA for the CDR3: TGTGCCAGCAGCTCTCAGGGGGCTAAGTTCTACGAGCAGTACTTC.

V and J are TRBV13 and TRBJ2-5, with TRBD1 matching 8 bases. The V gene end was trimmed by 5 bases and the J gene end by 4 bases; junction bases not matched to a gene: 9. This CDR3 region has 15 residues. Per the germline V gene, CDR1 is PRHDT and CDR2 is FYEKMQ (reference sequence). CDR3 protein: CASSTLGQGSETQYF. The CDR3 DNA is TGTGCCAGCAGCACCCTTGGACAGGGATCAGAGACCCAGTACTTC.

This chain connects TRBV18 to TRBJ1-4; the D is unclear. CDR3 size: 14 residues. CDR1 and CDR2 (germline): KGHSH, LQKENI. Trimming shortened V by 2 bases and J by 4 bases, and 8 bases separated the two germline ends. For the CDR3, the DNA is TGTGCCAGCTCACCAGAGCTAGATAATGAAAAACTGTTTTTT. Protein: CASSPELDNEKLFF.

CDR3 sequence (DNA): TGCGCCAGCAGCTTGGTTCCGGGGGGAGGCACTGAAGCTTTCTTT. Translation: CASSLVPGGGTEAFF. V and J are TRBV5-1 and TRBJ1-1, with D possibly being TRBD1 (5 bases). The CDR3 runs 15 residues. Germline V gives CDR1 SGHRS, CDR2 YFSETQ. Trimming removed 0 bases at V and 4 bases at J, with 13 bases between.

The chain combines TRBV9 with TRBJ2-7, with a tentative D call TRBD2 (6 bases). There are 15 residues in the CDR3. Per germline, CDR1 SGDLS and CDR2 YYNGEE. Deletions cut 0 bases from V and 3 bases from J, with 13 bases between. CDR3 DNA sequence: TGTGCCAGCAGCGTAGTTAGCGGCCAAATCTACGAGCAGTACTTC. This translates into CASSVVSGQIYEQYF.

The J gene is TRBJ2-2, the V gene TRBV5-1; tentatively, D is TRBD1 (6 bases). From germline, CDR1 is SGHRS and CDR2 YFSETQ. CDR3 length: 15 residues. Between the trimmed V and J ends, which lost 10 bases and 1 base, there was a span of 17 bases. The CDR3 coding sequence is TGCGCCTCCAGCAGGGGCATACTGAACACCGGGGAGCTGTTTTTT. Its translation is CASSRGILNTGELFF.

The chain combines TRBV6-1 with TRBJ2-7; tentative D call: TRBD1 (6 bases). The CDR3 is made up of 13 amino acids. CDR1 is MNHNS, CDR2 SASEGT, per germline. Trimming removed 8 bases at V and 6 bases at J, with 17 bases between. The CDR3 nucleotides are TGTGCCAGCCGATACTCAGGGGCCCCCGAGCAGTACTTC. It specifies CASRYSGAPEQYF.

The rearrangement joins TRBV27 to TRBJ1-3; 8 bases match TRBD1. CDR1 is MNHEY, CDR2 SMNVEV, per germline (reference sequence). CDR3 size: 14 residues. V trimming: 8 bases; J trimming: 4 bases; junction bases outside the gene matches: 7. For the CDR3, the DNA is TGTGCCAGCCGCGACAGGGGTTGGGGAAACACCATATATTTT. This sequence encodes CASRDRGWGNTIYF.

The chain has TRBV9 and TRBJ1-4; 8 bases agree with TRBD1. Germline V CDR1 and CDR2: SGDLS, YYNGEE. Trimming cost V 3 bases and J 8 bases; bases outside gene matches: 9. This CDR3 spans 15 amino acids. CDR3 DNA: TGTGCCAGCAGCGGGGGACAGGCCCTGGGGGAAAAACTGTTTTTT. Translating gives CASSGGQALGEKLFF.

The genes are TRBV6-4 and TRBJ2-3; 8 positions agree with TRBD2. The V gene end was trimmed by 5 bases and the J gene end by 3 bases; junction bases not matched to a gene: 4. Germline V gene data show CDR1 as MRHNA and CDR2 as SNTAGT. The CDR3 has 14 amino acids. The CDR3 region has the DNA TGTGCCAGCAGTCCCGGGGGGGATACAGATACGCAGTATTTT. Its translation is CASSPGGDTDTQYF.

The chain is built from TRBV27 and TRBJ1-1, with TRBD1 matching 8 bases. The CDR3 has 14 residues. CDR1 and CDR2 from the germline V gene are MNHEY and SMNVEV (reference sequence). V dropped 6 bases and J dropped 3; count of bases not matched to a gene: 6. DNA of the CDR3: TGTGCCAGCAGAAGGACAGGGAGGGACACTGAAGCTTTCTTT. Amino acid sequence: CASRRTGRDTEAFF.

The gene calls are TRBV19 and TRBJ1-5; unclear D gene. This CDR3 is 13 amino acids long. The germline CDR1 and CDR2 sequences are LNHDA and SQIVND (reference sequence). V was clipped by 7 bases and J by 6 bases, with 13 bases between them. The CDR3: CASTRGISQPQHF. The CDR3 nucleotides are TGTGCCAGTACCAGAGGGATAAGTCAGCCCCAGCATTTT.

The chain has TRBV10-3 and TRBJ2-2, with 7 positions matching TRBD1. V was clipped by 6 bases and J by 4 bases; unmatched bases: 14. Germline values: CDR1 ENHRY, CDR2 SYGVKD. The CDR3 is 17 amino acids. CDR3 sequence (DNA): TGTGCCATCAGCGACACTCAGGGGGTCGAAAGCACCGGGGAGCTGTTTTTT. It translates to CAISDTQGVESTGELFF.

The CDR3 protein is CASSVGTGEYNEQFF. CDR3 DNA: TGTGCCAGCAGTGTTGGGACAGGGGAATACAATGAGCAGTTCTTC. J is TRBJ2-1 and V is TRBV6-4; 10 bases are shared with TRBD1. With 4 bases clipped from V and 4 bases from J, the junction kept 4 bases outside the gene matches. Germline V gene lookup returns CDR1 MRHNA and CDR2 SNTAGT. The CDR3 has 15 residues.

V gene TRBV7-3 combines with J gene TRBJ2-1, with D possibly being TRBD2 (5 bases). The CDR3 covers 17 residues. The germline V gene encodes CDR1 SGHTA and CDR2 FQGTGA. Trimming stripped 5 bases from V and 7 bases from J, with 24 bases between. CDR3 nucleotide sequence: TGTGCCAGCAGCCCCGAGAGGGCGTCGGCGGGTAAGAATGAGCAGTTCTTC. Translation gives CASSPERASAGKNEQFF.